This TCR beta chain emerged from a study of CD8+ T cells in alopecia areata. The table lists this clone with a few counts. V was clipped by 6 bases and J by 5 bases; unmatched bases: 12. Germline lookup yields CDR1 LNHDA and CDR2 SQIVND (reference sequence). The CDR3 consists of 16 residues. Sequencing templates came from extracted RNA that was reverse transcribed into cDNA. Assay: immunoSEQ multiplex PCR; the TCRdb copy retains only in-frame clones and omits some. This repertoire shows 130,000 to 150,000 clones, less than 65% found once; its top ten account for about 40%. The sample taken for sequencing was CD8+ T cells sorted from blood. This chain connects TRBV19 to TRBJ1-4; TRBD1 agrees at 7 bases. The sequence was obtained from a human donor in good health. The DNA for the CDR3 is TGTGCCAGTAGGAACAGGGGACGGGACGACAATGAAAAACTGTTTTTT. Its protein product is CASRNRGRDDNEKLFF.